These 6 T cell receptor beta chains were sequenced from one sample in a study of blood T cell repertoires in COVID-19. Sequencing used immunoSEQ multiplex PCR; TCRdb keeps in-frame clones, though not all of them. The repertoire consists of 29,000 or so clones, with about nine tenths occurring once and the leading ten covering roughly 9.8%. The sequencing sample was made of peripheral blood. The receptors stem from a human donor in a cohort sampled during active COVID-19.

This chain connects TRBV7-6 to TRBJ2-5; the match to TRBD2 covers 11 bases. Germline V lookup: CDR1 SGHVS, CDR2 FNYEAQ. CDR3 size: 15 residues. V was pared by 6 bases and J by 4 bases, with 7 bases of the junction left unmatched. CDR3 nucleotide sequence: TGTGCCAGCAGGTCTACTAGCGGGGGAATAGAGACCCAGTACTTC. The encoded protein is CASRSTSGGIETQYF. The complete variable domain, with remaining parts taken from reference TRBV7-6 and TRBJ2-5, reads GAGVSQSPRYKVTKRGQDVALRCDPISGHVSLYWYRQALGQGPEFLTYFNYEAQQDKSGLPNDRFSAERPEGSISTLTIQRTEQRDSAMYRCASRSTSGGIETQYFGPGTRLLVL.

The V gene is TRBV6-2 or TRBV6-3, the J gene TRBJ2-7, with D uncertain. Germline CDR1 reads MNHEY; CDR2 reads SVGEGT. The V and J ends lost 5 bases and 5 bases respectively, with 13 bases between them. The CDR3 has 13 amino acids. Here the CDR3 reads CASSHLEAHEQYF. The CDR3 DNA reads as TGTGCCAGCAGTCATCTAGAAGCCCACGAGCAGTACTTC.

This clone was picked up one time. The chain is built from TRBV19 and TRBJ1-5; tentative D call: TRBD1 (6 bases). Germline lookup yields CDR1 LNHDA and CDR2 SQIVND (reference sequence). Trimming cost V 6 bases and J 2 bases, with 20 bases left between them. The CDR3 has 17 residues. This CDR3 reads CASSRVSGALGNQPQHF. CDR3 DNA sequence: TGTGCCAGTAGCCGAGTCTCAGGGGCTTTGGGCAATCAGCCCCAGCATTTT.

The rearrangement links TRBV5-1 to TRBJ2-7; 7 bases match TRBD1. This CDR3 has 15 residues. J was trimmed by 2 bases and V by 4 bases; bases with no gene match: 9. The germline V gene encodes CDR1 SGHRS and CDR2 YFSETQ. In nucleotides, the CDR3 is TGCGCCAGCAGCGGTTTGGGACAGATCGCCTACGAGCAGTACTTC. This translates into CASSGLGQIAYEQYF.

CDR3 loop: CASSLVQKNTEAFF. The CDR3 region has the DNA TGCGCCAGCAGCTTGGTACAGAAGAACACTGAAGCTTTCTTT. The chain couples TRBV5-1 to TRBJ1-1; D is unclear. Germline CDR1 and CDR2: SGHRS and YFSETQ. V was pared by 0 bases and J by 1 base, with 7 bases between. There are 14 residues in the CDR3.

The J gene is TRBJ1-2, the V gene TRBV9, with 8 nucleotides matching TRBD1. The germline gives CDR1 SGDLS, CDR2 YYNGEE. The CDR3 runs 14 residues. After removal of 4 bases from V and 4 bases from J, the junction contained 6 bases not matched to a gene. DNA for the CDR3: TGTGCCAGCAGCCCTGGACAGGGAAGCTATGGCTACACCTTC. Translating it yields CASSPGQGSYGYTF.